The present T cell receptor (beta chain) was sequenced within a study of cytomegalovirus exposure and HLA in healthy donors (dated by TCRdb to about 2017). The study in broad terms: An earlier analysis of 587 of the donors reported 276 Gb of sequence data and 100 million to 120 million unique TCR beta sequences obtained from about 179 million T cells. Class I and class II HLA loci were covered by the typing at four-digit resolution. The study used immunosequencing to profile the T cell repertoires of about 670 subjects and linked those repertoires to cytomegalovirus serostatus. Roughly five DR-DQ haplotypes were handled as single units for association and clustering, since linkage in the cohort was strong. A later genetic analysis took genome-wide SNP genotypes for about 55% of the 666 donors and used that subset as a discovery cohort. Across roughly 420 genotyped donors of the cohort, an average of roughly 250,000 unique TCR beta nucleotide sequences per donor were sequenced, and 15% to 20% of those sequences were non-productive. Every discovery cohort repertoire had been produced on one sequencing platform. The study was designed to test whether signatures of past pathogen exposure could be identified by cataloging public T cell receptors. An earlier analysis of nearly 600 of the donors applied high-throughput TCR beta sequencing to assess whether each TCR beta V gene segment acted as functional or pseudogenic. A later analysis re-analyzed previously published TCR beta repertoires from about 600 donors and added high-resolution HLA genotyping to study TCR occurrence patterns. Of the 350 to 450 genotyped donors, about 84% fell in the genetic ancestry cluster associated with self-reported Caucasian donors. Rather than using new phenotypic data, the later analysis identified candidate immune exposures from TCR beta sequences and from how often those sequences occurred across donors. Donor age, sex, ethnicity and CMV serostatus were collected together with the repertoire data. Besides the first cohort of roughly 700 subjects, a separate validation cohort made up of 95 to 150 different subjects was used. To predict cytomegalovirus infection status, the study brought together high-throughput TCR immunosequencing, statistical association of individual TCRs with disease status, and machine learning. An early release that covered around 590 HLA-typed donors contained about 300 gigabases of sequencing data and 70 million to 100 million unique TCR sequences. The number of typed donors differed by locus: about 620-640 for A, B, C, DRB1 and DQB1; 522 for DQA1; fewer than 610 for DPA1; and approximately 450 for DPB1. Study-level results and caveats: Three of the identified cytomegalovirus-associated TCR beta chains were confirmed in vitro to be specific for cytomegalovirus antigens. Several of the top co-occurrence clusters appeared to be linked to parvovirus B19, influenza, CMV and Epstein-Barr virus, according to a later analysis. Across donors, most TCR sequences were observed very rarely, whereas some public TCRs were present in many individuals. In an earlier analysis of 587 of the donors, most TCR beta V segments appeared in productive rearrangements about 90% or about 30% of the time, broadly matching IMGT annotations. Correlated functional status among segregating V segments might reflect linkage disequilibrium, but an unknown experimental factor could not be ruled out. Because HLA typing was missing for some donors at each locus, association tests included only the typed subset. A later analysis found that TCR association rates varied across HLA loci, with DRB1 alleles showing the most associated TCRs and HLA-C alleles the fewest. According to a later analysis, most CMV-associated TCR beta chains appeared to be HLA-restricted, and the HLA associations seemed to be driven largely by CMV exposure. A later genetic analysis reported fewer N-insertions in productive TCRs among donors in an Asian-associated ancestry cluster than the roughly 620-donor mean. V-gene and J-gene trimming of TCR beta chains was associated with a missense DCLRE1C variant in a later genetic analysis, and the association was replicated in an independent cohort. Because the 87-base-pair reads could not distinguish some IMGT-functional V segments, including TRBV6-2 and TRBV6-3, those segments were excluded. In the study, around 150 TCR beta chains were listed as associated with cytomegalovirus. A later analysis found that HLA-associated TCR beta chains were more clonally expanded and had lower generation probabilities than equally common non-associated chains. It was suggested by the authors that the approach could potentially be generalized to other disease states and immunological phenotypes. Because counts were too low, roughly 16 rarely observed V segments, including chromosome 9 orphons, were left out of the earlier analysis of about 620 of the donors. The cohort was sequenced for TCR beta chains only, and without alpha or paired-chain data the features that could be detected were limited. The only immune exposure information available for the cohort was CMV serostatus. Presence/absence analyses assumed roughly uniform sequencing depth across donors, an assumption that may not hold. When HLA alleles, especially DR and DQ, strongly co-occurred, TCR associations were difficult to assign to individual alleles. A further reported finding was that TCR beta sequences accurately predicted the HLA-A and HLA-B alleles for most subjects in the first cohort. At a false discovery rate of 0.05, a later analysis linked roughly 17,000 TCR beta sequences to specific HLA alleles. In both the original and validation cohorts, the classifier was reported to diagnose cytomegalovirus status with high specificity and sensitivity. The sequencing pipeline was judged likely to have produced a cluster of highly shared sequence variants as a technical artifact.

The cohort consisted of 670 or so healthy bone marrow donors. At the time of sampling, every cohort member was nominally healthy, though immune exposures that went unrecorded were likely present. The donor tested CMV seronegative, placing the donor among the roughly 350 seronegative members of the cohort. A peripheral blood sample was collected from each donor, and TCR beta sequencing was performed on peripheral blood mononuclear cells. The Qiagen DNeasy Blood Extraction Kit was used to extract genomic DNA from the blood cell samples. Note on this clone: Its antigen specificity is not known. No qualities accompany the bases; no much larger clone lies one base away.

The library was generated by the immunoSEQ multiplex PCR assay. The multiplex PCR relied on a mix of 60 forward primers for TCR Vbeta segments and 13 reverse primers for TCR Jbeta segments. The CDR3 region of rearranged TCR beta genes was amplified from genomic DNA by a multiplex PCR assay. Amplified TCR beta libraries were sequenced as 87-base-pair reads on the Illumina HiSeq System. As for how the authors treated the data: A later analysis tallied 75 million to 85 million unique TCR beta chains across the 666 repertoires, and some 10 million of those chains were shared by two or more donors. To remove PCR and sequencing errors, raw reads were error-corrected and collapsed into unique sequences using a nearest-neighbor algorithm that merged closely related sequences. To assign V, D and J gene segments, CDR3 sequences were aligned to IMGT reference sequences. For a sequence to be retained, a match of at least six nucleotides was required to both a V gene segment and a J gene segment. Rearrangements were called productive when the CDR3 lacked stop codons and stayed in frame with V and J; all others were non-productive. Following IMGT convention, CDR3 was defined as the stretch from the second conserved V-encoded cysteine up to the conserved J-encoded phenylalanine. Sequences without an unambiguous match to a single V gene segment were excluded from the earlier analysis of over 500 of the donors. An earlier analysis of fewer than 750 of the donors classified V segments as functional when productive rearrangements were above 56.7% and as segregating when the standard deviation between donors was above 5%. A statistical classification framework was built for diagnosing cytomegalovirus status from the catalog of TCR beta chain sequences. A later analysis assigned V and J genes by comparing TCR nucleotide sequences with IMGT/GENE-DB human TR gene sequences. Using the TCRdist pipeline, a later analysis assigned CDR3 sequences along with most-parsimonious VDJ recombination scenarios. In a later analysis, each TCR beta chain was defined by its CDR3 amino acid sequence together with its V-gene family, and reads lacking a unique V-gene family were excluded. To address suspected cross-contamination and a sequencing artifact, a later analysis removed under 600 highly shared, low-generation-probability nucleotide sequences. In a later analysis, a clonal expansion index was calculated for each public chain from normalized within-repertoire ranks of inferred template counts. In a later analysis, generation probabilities were computed using a VDJ recombination model fitted to out-of-frame rearrangements, and the results were checked against IGoR. A later analysis scored TCR-TCR, TCR-HLA and TCR-CMV co-occurrence with hypergeometric tests, applying a repertoire-size bias correction to TCR pairs. False discovery rates were estimated in a later analysis by permuting HLA or CMV assignments 20 times. In a later analysis, co-occurring TCRs were grouped with DBSCAN, and TCRdist sequence similarity was added when clustering was performed within HLA-allele-positive subsets. Repertoires with fewer than 30,000 or more than 120,000 public chains, plus five repertoires with anomalous nucleotide sharing, were excluded from co-occurrence clustering. TCRdb obtained this table from immuneACCESS and retained in-frame rearrangements with V and J assigned. These tables miss some clones; where compared with another copy, unresolved V genes account for less than half of the shortfall, and the remainder is unexplained. V, J and clone size were drawn from that table, and D and trimming were deduced from the DNA. This sample has about 130,000 clones in its table, and 75% to 85% of those were observed once. Jointly, the top ten make up 4% of the sample.

From cysteine to phenylalanine, the CDR3 is 16 amino acids long. Only the CDR3 region is kept as DNA, spanning 48 bases read in frame from base 1. Here V drops 1 base and J drops 7 bases, and the junction holds 12 bases not matched to any gene. In the germline V gene, CDR1 corresponds to SGHVS and CDR2 to FQNEAQ. Sequenced sample: PBMCs. This sequence originates from a woman between 40 and 50 years old in good health and CMV-seronegative. In this chain, TRBV7-8 is recombined with TRBJ2-5; TRBD2 agrees with 7 junctional bases. CDR3 sequence: CASSLGPGRPDGTQYF. The DNA sequence follows: TGTGCCAGCAGCTTAGGGCCCGGGAGGCCCGACGGGACCCAGTACTTC.